The next 11 T cell receptor beta chains were all read from a single sample in a study of cytomegalovirus exposure and HLA in healthy donors. Some clones are missing from TCRdb's copy, which holds only in-frame ones; the method was immunoSEQ multiplex PCR. The data show about 160,000 clones, 84% seen once. The sequenced sample was PBMCs. These receptor sequences come from a man aged 25 to 40 in good health and CMV-seropositive.

J is TRBJ1-1 and V is TRBV7-9; the D gene is possibly TRBD1 (5 bases). Trimming removed 3 bases at V and 6 bases at J, with 14 bases between. This CDR3 is 14 amino acids long. Germline-derived CDR1 and CDR2 are SEHNR and FQNEAQ (reference sequence). The CDR3 region has the DNA TGTGCCAGCAGCTTTGTGTTCGGGGGGGCTGAAGCTTTCTTT. The encoded protein is CASSFVFGGAEAFF.

There are a few counts of this clone. The chain joins TRBV29-1 to TRBJ2-1; 10 nucleotides agree with TRBD2. Trimming removed 2 bases from V and 10 bases from J; junction bases left unmatched: 8. CDR1 is SQVTM, CDR2 ANQGSEA, per germline. This CDR3 spans 14 amino acids. The CDR3 protein is CSVESSGRSGEQFF. The CDR3 coding sequence is TGCAGCGTTGAAAGTAGCGGGAGGAGTGGGGAGCAGTTCTTC.

The chain recombines TRBV6-1 with TRBJ2-6; TRBD2 aligns across 10 bases. Germline V gene lookup returns CDR1 MNHNS and CDR2 SASEGT. The J segment lost 4 bases and the V segment lost 4 bases, leaving 16 bases of the junction unmatched. This CDR3 is 20 amino acids long. CDR3 bases: TGTGCCAGCAGTGTTAGATGGCCAGCGGGAGGGCCGGTGGGGGCCAACGTCCTGACTTTC. This gives the protein CASSVRWPAGGPVGANVLTF.

The rearrangement joins TRBV5-1 to TRBJ2-3; the D gene is possibly TRBD2 (5 bases). CDR1 is SGHRS, CDR2 YFSETQ, per germline. The CDR3 consists of 18 residues. V was cut by 5 bases and J by 3 bases, with 25 bases left in between. As DNA, the CDR3 is TGCGCCAGCAGTTATTACACGGCCGTCCCCCGGGGAACAGATACGCAGTATTTT. The encoded protein is CASSYYTAVPRGTDTQYF.

The J gene is TRBJ1-2, the V gene TRBV2, with D possibly TRBD1 on 6 matching bases. Between the trimmed V and J ends, which lost 6 bases and 0 bases, there was a span of 11 bases. The CDR3 totals 14 residues. Per the germline V gene, CDR1 is SNHLY and CDR2 is FYNNEI. The CDR3 DNA reads as TGTGCCAGCAGACAGGGTAGCGCTAACTATGGCTACACCTTC. Residues: CASRQGSANYGYTF. The full variable domain, its missing parts supplied by reference TRBV2 and TRBJ1-2, is EPEVTQTPSHQVTQMGQEVILRCVPISNHLYFYWYRQILGQKVEFLVSFYNNEISEKSEIFDDQFSVERPDGSNFTLKIRSTKLEDSAMYFCASRQGSANYGYTFGSGTRLTVV.

This sequence joins TRBV5-4 and TRBJ2-5; 8 nucleotides match TRBD1. Unmatched junction bases numbered 5, after V lost 0 bases and J lost 1 base. Germline V lookup: CDR1 SGHNT, CDR2 YYREEE (reference sequence). This CDR3 comprises 16 residues. The CDR3: CASSLGQGAIQETQYF. DNA for the CDR3: TGTGCCAGCAGCTTGGGGCAGGGGGCCATCCAAGAGACCCAGTACTTC.

The chain uses TRBV27 and TRBJ2-1; 10 bases are a match to TRBD1. J was trimmed by 8 bases and V by 1 base; bases with no gene match: 5. The CDR3 runs to 15 residues. Germline V gene data show CDR1 as MNHEY and CDR2 as SMNVEV (reference sequence). The CDR3 sequence is CASSLLGQGPDEQFF. The DNA of the CDR3 is TGTGCCAGCAGTTTATTGGGACAGGGGCCGGATGAGCAGTTCTTC.

V is TRBV11-2 and J is TRBJ2-7; 11 bases agree with TRBD2. CDR3 size: 15 residues. Germline V gene data show CDR1 as SGHAT and CDR2 as FQNNGV. V shed 6 bases, J shed 1 base, and the junction held 5 bases outside the gene matches. CDR3 in amino acids: CASSSGRAASYEQYF. CDR3 coding DNA: TGTGCCAGCAGTAGCGGGAGGGCGGCTTCCTACGAGCAGTACTTC.

V and J are TRBV28 and TRBJ2-1; 13 bases line up with TRBD2. J gave up 5 bases and V 1 base, and 5 bases lay outside the gene matches. The CDR3 sequence is 17 residues long. Germline CDR1 and CDR2: MDHEN and SYDVKM. CDR3 residues: CASSLSGLAGADNEQFF. CDR3 sequence (DNA): TGTGCCAGCAGTTTATCCGGACTAGCGGGGGCCGACAATGAGCAGTTCTTC.

The chain is built from TRBV19 and TRBJ2-3; 11 nucleotides align to TRBD2. The J segment lost 4 bases and the V segment lost 3 bases, leaving 9 bases of the junction unmatched. This CDR3 contains 17 residues. Germline V gives CDR1 LNHDA, CDR2 SQIVND (reference sequence). The CDR3 DNA follows: TGTGCCAGTAGTATCCATTATAGCGGGAGGGGTCCAGATACGCAGTATTTT. Its translation is CASSIHYSGRGPDTQYF.

This rearrangement joins TRBV23-1 to TRBJ1-4, with 9 bases that match TRBD1. TRBV23-1 is sorted into the ORF group, with uncertain function. This CDR3 is built from 15 residues. With 8 bases clipped from V and 8 bases from J, the junction kept 12 bases outside the gene matches. CDR3 bases: TGCGCCAGCCTATTGGGGACAGGGCGTAACGAAAAACTGTTTTTT. Amino acid sequence: CASLLGTGRNEKLFF.